Below, 32 T cell receptor beta chains from the same sample are listed, as sequenced in a study of post-analysis software for immune sequencing data. The authors incorporated unique molecular identifiers into the TCR beta cDNA libraries. TCRdb re-called the PCR reads through MiXCR, storing one row per CDR3 protein. The sample holds 700,000 to 800,000 distinct CDR3 sequences, 30% seen once. No antigen has been identified for these receptors. Study results and caveats: Among a handful of TRBV segments more frequent in patients than controls were TRBV5-6, TRBV5-1 and TRBV20-1.

Specimen: blood. The receptors stem from a girl aged 10-17 years with multiple sclerosis.

The V call is TRBV7-2, the J call TRBJ1-4; D ambiguous. The CDR3 contains 16 residues. The germline CDR1 and CDR2 sequences are SGHTA and FQGNSA. V was trimmed by 5 bases and J by 7 bases, leaving 20 bases between them. CDR3 region: CASSLPMGRTSEKLFF. CDR3 sequence (DNA): TGTGCCAGCAGCCTACCAATGGGCAGAACAAGTGAAAAACTGTTTTTT.

The chain couples TRBV7-6 to TRBJ2-4; 9 bases line up with TRBD1. The J call could be wrong; TRBJ2-7 is a better fit for the DNA end. Per the germline V gene, CDR1 is SGHVS and CDR2 is FNYEAQ. The CDR3 is made up of 17 amino acids. DNA for the CDR3: TGTGCCAGCAGCCCACTGAGCGGGACAGGGACCCCCTACGAGCAGTACTTC. It translates to CASSPLSGTGTPYEQYF.

This clonotype was seen more than once but under ten times. The gene calls are TRBV10-3 and TRBJ2-5; perhaps D is TRBD1 or TRBD2 (5 bases each). Germline V lookup: CDR1 ENHRY, CDR2 SYGVKD. Between the trimmed V and J ends, which lost 4 bases and 5 bases, there was a span of 8 bases. This CDR3 contains 12 residues. In DNA form, the CDR3 reads TGTGCCATCAGTGGGGGGTCCGAGACCCAGTACTTC. Protein: CAISGGSETQYF.

This chain connects TRBV20-1 to TRBJ2-7; D is ambiguous. The V gene's germline CDR1 is DFQATT and CDR2 SNEGSKA (reference sequence). This CDR3 comprises 14 residues. Trimming took 3 bases from V and 2 from J, leaving 14 bases between them. The CDR3 spells CSASGEAITYEQYF. The CDR3 bases are TGCAGTGCTAGTGGCGAGGCTATCACCTACGAGCAGTACTTC.

This clonotype was observed a handful of times. The rearrangement links TRBV12-3 or TRBV12-4 to TRBJ2-3; 7 bases agree with TRBD2. With V trimmed by 2 bases and J by 0 bases, 11 bases remained unmatched. The CDR3 runs to 18 residues. The CDR3 region is CASSLLPSGISSTDTQYF. In nucleotides, the CDR3 is TGTGCCAGCAGTTTATTGCCTAGCGGAATATCTAGCACAGATACGCAGTATTTT.

This clonotype was recorded only once. V is TRBV6-2 or TRBV6-3 and J is TRBJ2-7, with 8 bases identical to TRBD2. The germline gives CDR1 MNHEY, CDR2 SVGEGT. The CDR3 sequence is 15 residues long. Trimming took 7 bases from V and 4 from J; bases not matched to a gene: 12. CDR3 region: CASNLDGTRRYEQYF. For the CDR3, the DNA is TGTGCCAGCAACCTCGACGGGACTAGACGGTACGAGCAGTACTTC.

This chain connects TRBV12-3 or TRBV12-4 to TRBJ1-2, with TRBD1 matching over 7 bases. J lost 2 bases, V lost 3 bases, and 6 bases had no gene match. The CDR3 has 15 amino acids. The CDR3: CASSLAPGQNYGYTF. The CDR3 DNA is TGTGCCAGCAGTTTGGCGCCGGGACAGAACTATGGCTACACCTTC.

The chain couples TRBV20-1 to TRBJ2-4; TRBD2 matches 8 bases. This CDR3 comprises 15 residues. Germline trimming cut 3 bases from V and 6 bases from J; bases unmatched to any gene: 10. The germline gives CDR1 DFQATT, CDR2 SNEGSKA (reference sequence). CDR3 sequence: CSASGSTSGRNIQYF. In DNA, the CDR3 is TGCAGTGCTAGTGGGTCCACTAGCGGTCGAAACATTCAGTACTTC.

This clonotype was picked up a small number of times. CDR3 protein: CSARSDRGWGEQYF. CDR3 sequence (DNA): TGCAGTGCTAGATCGGACAGGGGGTGGGGAGAGCAGTACTTC. The rearrangement uses TRBV20-1 and TRBJ2-7, with 10 nucleotides matching TRBD1. The CDR3 has 14 amino acids. Germline CDR1 DFQATT, CDR2 SNEGSKA (reference sequence). The ends lost 2 bases at V and 7 bases at J; junction bases unmatched: 8.

This clonotype was picked up a small number of times. The chain couples TRBV20-1 to TRBJ2-5, with 8 bases fitting TRBD2. The CDR3 runs 15 residues. The V and J ends lost 6 bases and 5 bases, in that order; junction bases with no gene match: 14. Germline V CDR1 and CDR2: DFQATT, SNEGSKA (reference sequence). CDR3 in DNA: TGCAGTGCAACGACTGGGGCGGGGGGCTCCGAGACCCAGTACTTC. Protein: CSATTGAGGSETQYF.

This clonotype was picked up many times. In nucleotides, the CDR3 is TGCGCCAGCAGCCGAGTTCAGGGGGACTACGAGCAGTACTTC. It yields the protein CASSRVQGDYEQYF. The chain carries TRBV4-3 and TRBJ2-7, with 7 bases that match TRBD1. The CDR3 has 14 amino acids. J gave up 3 bases and V 4 bases, and 6 bases lay outside the gene matches. In germline, CDR1 is LGHNA, CDR2 YSLEER.

The chain couples TRBV29-1 to TRBJ2-1; unclear D gene. The CDR3 has 14 residues. From germline, CDR1 is SQVTM and CDR2 ANQGSEA. The germline V and J ends were trimmed by 2 bases and 5 bases, with 13 bases remaining between them. As DNA, the CDR3 is TGCAGCGTTGAAATCTGGGATGTGCACAATGAGCAGTTCTTC. Residues: CSVEIWDVHNEQFF.

This clonotype was counted many times. This chain's CDR3 is CASSLLRDTDTQYF. The CDR3 DNA reads as TGTGCCAGCAGCTTATTGCGGGATACAGATACGCAGTATTTT. The rearrangement uses TRBV7-9 and TRBJ2-3, with D possibly being TRBD2 (6 bases). In germline, CDR1 is SEHNR, CDR2 FQNEAQ (reference sequence). Trimming took 2 bases from V and 3 from J, leaving 9 bases between them. CDR3 length: 14 residues. The whole variable domain, remainder taken from reference TRBV7-9 and TRBJ2-3, is DTGVSQNPRHKITKRGQNVTFRCDPISEHNRLYWYRQTLGQGPEFLTYFQNEAQLEKSRLLSDRFSAERPKGSFSTLEIQRTEQGDSAMYLCASSLLRDTDTQYFGPGTRLTVL.

The gene calls are TRBV5-1 and TRBJ2-1; TRBD1 might be the D (6 bases). Trimming pared 4 bases from V and 4 bases from J, leaving 15 bases between. Germline CDR1 is SGHRS and CDR2 is YFSETQ. The CDR3 covers 15 residues. CDR3: CASSPDSQGYNEQFF. DNA for the CDR3: TGCGCCAGCAGCCCGGACAGTCAGGGTTACAATGAGCAGTTCTTC. The variable domain in full, completed from reference TRBV5-1 and TRBJ2-1, reads KAGVTQTPRYLIKTRGQQVTLSCSPISGHRSVSWYQQTPGQGLQFLFEYFSETQRNKGNFPGRFSGRQFSNSRSEMNVSTLELGDSALYLCASSPDSQGYNEQFFGPGTRLTVL.

This clonotype was found many times. V gene TRBV5-1 combines with J gene TRBJ1-6, with 7 bases fitting TRBD1. This CDR3 comprises 15 residues. Germline V lookup: CDR1 SGHRS, CDR2 YFSETQ. V lost 0 bases and J lost 3; bases outside the gene matches: 0. DNA for the CDR3: TGCGCCAGCAGCTTGGGACAGGGCTATAATTCACCCCTCCACTTT. Protein product: CASSLGQGYNSPLHF.

The chain carries TRBV5-6 and TRBJ2-1; no reliable D call. CDR1 and CDR2 (germline): SGHDT, YYEEEE. The CDR3 is 14 amino acids. The V and J ends lost 2 bases and 5 bases respectively, with 11 bases between them. CDR3 residues: CASSFVRRNNEQFF. The CDR3 DNA is TGTGCCAGCAGCTTTGTTCGACGGAACAATGAGCAGTTCTTC.

As DNA, the CDR3 is TGTGCCAGCAGCTTATCGTTACCAGATACGCAGTATTTT. Translation gives CASSLSLPDTQYF. V and J are TRBV7-2 and TRBJ2-3; no clear D gene. The ends were cut back, 2 bases at V and 4 bases at J, with 7 bases in the middle. Germline V CDR1 and CDR2: SGHTA, FQGNSA. The length of the CDR3 is 13 residues.

Turning to this clonotype: This may be a read error, as it is one base from a much larger clone. The chain employs TRBV11-2 and TRBJ2-1, with a possible D match to TRBD2 (5 bases). CDR1 and CDR2 (germline): SGHAT, FQNNGV. The CDR3 is made up of 15 amino acids. The DNA for the CDR3 is TGTGCCAGCAGCTCGGACTCGAGCTCTTACAATGGGCAGTTCTTC. Translating gives CASSSDSSSYNGQFF.

In its sample, this clonotype was seen a few times. This sequence joins TRBV7-2 and TRBJ1-2, with 8 bases matching TRBD1. Trimming removed 7 bases from V and 6 bases from J; junction bases left unmatched: 13. CDR3 size: 15 residues. Germline V gene lookup returns CDR1 SGHTA and CDR2 FQGNSA. CDR3 nucleotide sequence: TGTGCCAGCATCCCCCCCGGCAGGGGGCTAAATGGCTACACCTTC. This gives the protein CASIPPGRGLNGYTF. Looking up the rest from reference TRBV7-2 and TRBJ1-2 gives the full variable domain: GAGVSQSPSNKVTEKGKDVELRCDPISGHTALYWYRQSLGQGLEFLIYFQGNSAPDKSGLPSDRFSAERTGGSVSTLTIQRTQQEDSAVYLCASIPPGRGLNGYTFGSGTRLTVV.

This clonotype was detected a few times. One end of the junction does not line up with germline, which may come from a read error. This chain joins TRBV27 and TRBJ2-5; D is perhaps TRBD1 or TRBD2 (6 bases each). From germline, CDR1 is MNHEY and CDR2 SMNVEV (reference sequence). The CDR3 loop spans 14 amino acids. In DNA form, the CDR3 reads TGTGCCAGCAGGTTATGGGGGGCGGTAGATTCGGAGTACTTC. Translation gives CASRLWGAVDSEYF.

This clonotype was seen only a few times. CDR3 sequence reads: CASSEYTGTGPGYTF. The CDR3 region has the DNA TGTGCCAGCAGTGAATACACCGGGACAGGGCCCGGCTACACCTTC. The chain recombines TRBV25-1 with TRBJ1-2; 9 nucleotides align to TRBD1. With 0 bases clipped from V and 8 bases from J, the junction kept 7 bases outside the gene matches. The CDR3 runs to 15 residues. The V gene's germline CDR1 is MGHDK and CDR2 SYGVNS.

The sample holds a few counts of this clonotype. The J gene is TRBJ1-6, the V gene TRBV5-1; D unclear. CDR1 and CDR2 from the germline V gene are SGHRS and YFSETQ. The CDR3 length is 13 residues. V was clipped by 0 bases and J by 7 bases, with 5 bases between them. CDR3 region: CASSLEENSPLHF. CDR3 bases: TGCGCCAGCAGCTTGGAGGAAAATTCACCCCTCCACTTT. The entire variable domain, with the rest obtained from reference TRBV5-1 and TRBJ1-6, is as follows: KAGVTQTPRYLIKTRGQQVTLSCSPISGHRSVSWYQQTPGQGLQFLFEYFSETQRNKGNFPGRFSGRQFSNSRSEMNVSTLELGDSALYLCASSLEENSPLHFGNGTRLTVT.

There are a few counts of this clonotype. This chain connects TRBV7-2 to TRBJ1-6; 7 nucleotides match TRBD1. The CDR3 sequence is 14 residues long. V shed 6 bases and J 7 bases; nucleotides not matched to a gene: 6. Per germline, CDR1 SGHTA and CDR2 FQGNSA. CDR3: CASRVAQGNSPLHF. The CDR3 coding sequence is TGTGCCAGCAGGGTGGCACAGGGGAATTCACCCCTCCACTTT. Based on the CDR3 plus reference TRBV7-2 and TRBJ1-6, the full variable domain is GAGVSQSPSNKVTEKGKDVELRCDPISGHTALYWYRQSLGQGLEFLIYFQGNSAPDKSGLPSDRFSAERTGGSVSTLTIQRTQQEDSAVYLCASRVAQGNSPLHFGNGTRLTVT.

This chain joins TRBV5-1 and TRBJ1-1, with D hard to call. Trimming stripped 2 bases from V and 5 bases from J, with 16 bases between. CDR1 and CDR2 from the germline V gene are SGHRS and YFSETQ. This CDR3 spans 15 amino acids. The CDR3, as DNA: TGCGCCAGCAGCTTAATGACCGCCCGTGGGACTGAAGCTTTCTTT. Translated, it gives CASSLMTARGTEAFF.

The chain links TRBV6-5 to TRBJ1-2; 7 bases match TRBD1. V dropped 7 bases and J dropped 7; count of bases not matched to a gene: 3. Germline V CDR1 and CDR2: MNHEY, SVGAGI. The CDR3 runs 11 residues. The CDR3 here is CASTRGGGYTF. For the CDR3, the DNA is TGTGCCAGCACCAGGGGGGGTGGCTACACCTTC.

The J gene is TRBJ2-7, the V gene TRBV28; D gene ambiguous. The CDR3 is 13 amino acids. Germline V gene data show CDR1 as MDHEN and CDR2 as SYDVKM. The ends were cut back, 3 bases at V and 3 bases at J, with 9 bases in the middle. CDR3 amino acids: CASSLSRLYEQYF. The DNA of the CDR3 is TGTGCCAGCAGTTTGTCCAGGCTCTACGAGCAGTACTTC.

The chain recombines TRBV9 with TRBJ1-5; TRBD1 might be the D (6 bases). This CDR3 comprises 16 residues. Germline loops: CDR1 SGDLS, CDR2 YYNGEE. Trimming stripped 4 bases from V and 1 base from J, with 15 bases between. CDR3 residues: CASSPEGGGSNQPQHF. CDR3 nucleotide sequence: TGTGCCAGCAGCCCCGAAGGGGGAGGGAGCAATCAGCCCCAGCATTTT.

This rearrangement joins TRBV29-1 to TRBJ2-4; D unclear. Germline V gives CDR1 SQVTM, CDR2 ANQGSEA. Trimming left V 6 bases short and J 5 bases short, with 11 bases between. The CDR3 sequence is 12 residues long. CDR3 residues: CSVLRTENIQYF. Written as DNA, the CDR3 is TGCAGCGTCTTGCGGACGGAAAACATTCAGTACTTC.

Notes on this clonotype: This is likely a read error, given that the CDR3 carries no conserved phenylalanine or tryptophan at its end. The chain employs TRBV28 and TRBJ2-3; 8 bases fit TRBD1. The ends lost 5 bases at V and 1 base at J; junction bases unmatched: 5. In germline, CDR1 is MDHEN, CDR2 SYDVKM. The CDR3 is 15 residues long. In DNA form, the CDR3 reads TGTGCCAGCAGTCGGCCGACAGGGGGCACAGATACGCAGTATTCT. Protein: CASSRPTGGTDTQYS.

In this sample, this clonotype turned up a few times. The V call is TRBV24-1, the J call TRBJ2-2; possibly TRBD2 for D (6 bases). V was clipped by 2 bases and J by 0 bases, with 15 bases between them. CDR3 length: 18 amino acids. Per germline, CDR1 KGHDR and CDR2 SFDVKD. CDR3 in amino acids: CATSDSPPGVANTGELFF. CDR3 DNA sequence: TGTGCCACCAGTGATTCACCCCCGGGGGTGGCGAACACCGGGGAGCTGTTTTTT.

The J gene is TRBJ2-1, the V gene TRBV5-1; D is unresolved. Per germline, CDR1 SGHRS and CDR2 YFSETQ. The CDR3 is 12 residues long. The CDR3 sequence is CACAEPGYEQFF. The CDR3 DNA follows: TGCGCTTGCGCGGAGCCGGGCTACGAGCAGTTCTTC.

V and J are TRBV10-3 and TRBJ2-5; D might be TRBD1 (6 bases). Germline V gene sequence: CDR1 ENHRY, CDR2 SYGVKD. V was cut by 9 bases and J by 3 bases, with 14 bases left in between. CDR3 length equals 13 residues. The CDR3 region has the DNA TGTGCCATTCGCTCGACAGGAAAAGAGACCCAGTACTTC. Protein sequence: CAIRSTGKETQYF.